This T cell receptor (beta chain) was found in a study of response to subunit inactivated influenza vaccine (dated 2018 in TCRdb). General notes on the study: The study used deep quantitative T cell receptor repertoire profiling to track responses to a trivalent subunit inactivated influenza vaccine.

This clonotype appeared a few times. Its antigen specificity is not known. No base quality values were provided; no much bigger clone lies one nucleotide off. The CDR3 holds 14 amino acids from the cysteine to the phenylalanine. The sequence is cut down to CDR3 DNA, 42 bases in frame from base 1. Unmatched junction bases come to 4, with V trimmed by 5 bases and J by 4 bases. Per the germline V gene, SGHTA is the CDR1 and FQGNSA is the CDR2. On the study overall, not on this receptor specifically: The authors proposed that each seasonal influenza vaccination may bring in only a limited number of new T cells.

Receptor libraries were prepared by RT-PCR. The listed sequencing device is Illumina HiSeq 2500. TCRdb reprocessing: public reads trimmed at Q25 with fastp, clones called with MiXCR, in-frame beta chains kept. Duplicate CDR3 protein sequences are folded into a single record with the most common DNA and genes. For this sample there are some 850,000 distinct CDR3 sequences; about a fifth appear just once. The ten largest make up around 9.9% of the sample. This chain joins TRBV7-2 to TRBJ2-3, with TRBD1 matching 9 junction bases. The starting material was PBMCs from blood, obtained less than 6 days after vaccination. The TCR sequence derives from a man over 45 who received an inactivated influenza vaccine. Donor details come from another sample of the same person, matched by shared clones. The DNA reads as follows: TGTGCCAGCAGCCCGAGACAGGGGGCAGATACGCAGTATTTT. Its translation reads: CASSPRQGADTQYF.